One and the same sample provided the 22 T cell receptor beta chains below, sequenced in a study of OX40 agonist ivuxolimab in advanced cancers. Generated by immunoSEQ multiplex PCR, the TCRdb table keeps only in-frame clones and is missing some. The repertoire includes 66,000 or so clones, about 90% of them detected once, and approximately 23% sits in the top ten. The sequences come from CD4+ or CD8+ T cells sorted from blood, collected in a trial of the OX40 agonist ivuxolimab. The receptors originated from an adult with an advanced solid tumor such as melanoma, head and neck, liver or kidney cancer.

The chain joins TRBV7-9 to TRBJ2-2, with D unresolved. This CDR3 has 13 amino acids. Trimming stripped 5 bases from V and 4 bases from J, with 8 bases between. Germline CDR1 reads SEHNR; CDR2 reads FQNEAQ (reference sequence). The CDR3 nucleotides read TGTGCCAGCAGCCTAAAGATCACCGGGGAGCTGTTTTTT. This codes for CASSLKITGELFF.

This clone was picked up one time. The chain's CDR3 is CAWKQARETQYF. CDR3 coding DNA: TGTGCCTGGAAGCAGGCGAGGGAGACCCAGTACTTC. The V and J genes are TRBV30 and TRBJ2-5; no clear D gene. The CDR3 has 12 residues. Germline CDR1 GTSNPN, CDR2 SVGIG (reference sequence). Trimming removed 4 bases at V and 5 bases at J, with 11 bases between.

V is TRBV19 and J is TRBJ1-5, with D perhaps TRBD1 (6 bases). The CDR3 is 14 amino acids. From germline, CDR1 is LNHDA and CDR2 SQIVND (reference sequence). The ends were cut back, 6 bases at V and 4 bases at J, with 13 bases in the middle. As DNA, the CDR3 is TGTGCCAGTAGCGTCCGGGACAATAATCAGCCCCAGCATTTT. This encodes CASSVRDNNQPQHF.

The V gene is TRBV30, the J gene TRBJ2-3; tentatively, D is TRBD2 (5 bases). The V gene's germline CDR1 is GTSNPN and CDR2 SVGIG (reference sequence). This CDR3 comprises 13 residues. Trimming took 5 bases from V and 3 from J, leaving 12 bases between them. The CDR3 spells CAWGLSETDTQYF. The CDR3 DNA reads TGTGCCTGGGGACTCTCAGAGACAGATACGCAGTATTTT.

On this clone itself: The identical CDR3 is also encoded by other nucleotide sequences in the sample. The chain combines TRBV27 with TRBJ1-5; tentatively, D is TRBD1 (6 bases). Looked up from germline, CDR1 is MNHEY and CDR2 is SMNVEV (reference sequence). The V and J ends lost 5 bases and 2 bases respectively, with 10 bases between them. The CDR3 consists of 14 residues. The CDR3 nucleotides read TGTGCCAGCAGTCCCCGACAGGGCAATCAGCCCCAGCATTTT. The encoded protein is CASSPRQGNQPQHF.

The CDR3 sequence is CASSVGGTGGETQYF. As DNA, the CDR3 is TGTGCCAGCAGCGTAGGCGGGACAGGCGGGGAGACCCAGTACTTC. The rearrangement joins TRBV9 to TRBJ2-5, with TRBD1 matching 8 bases. CDR1 and CDR2 (germline): SGDLS, YYNGEE. The CDR3 covers 15 residues. Losses at the gene ends were 0 bases for V and 5 bases for J; bases not matched to a gene: 6.

CDR3 sequence: CASSTGQGRKYNEQFF. DNA of the CDR3: TGTGCCAGCAGCACGGGGCAGGGTAGAAAGTACAATGAGCAGTTCTTC. This chain uses TRBV7-9 with TRBJ2-1; possibly TRBD1 or TRBD2 for D (5 bases each). The CDR3 has 16 residues. V lost 5 bases, J lost 4 bases, and 18 bases lay in between. Germline V gene data show CDR1 as SEHNR and CDR2 as FQNEAQ (reference sequence).

This chain joins TRBV10-3 and TRBJ2-1, with 11 positions matching TRBD2. The CDR3 loop spans 16 amino acids. Germline CDR1 and CDR2: ENHRY and SYGVKD. Germline trimming cut 4 bases from V and 8 bases from J; bases unmatched to any gene: 10. For the CDR3, the DNA is TGTGCCATCAGTGGGAGACTAGCGGGGTTAAGTTATGAGCAGTTCTTC. Residues: CAISGRLAGLSYEQFF.

The chain combines TRBV5-3 with TRBJ2-7; D is perhaps TRBD2 (5 bases). TRBV5-3 is identified as an open reading frame with a role that is uncertain. V was cut by 6 bases and J by 2 bases, with 27 bases left in between. The CDR3 runs 18 residues. The CDR3 bases are TGTGCCAGAAACGCATCAGAATCGACTAAGCGTGTTACCTACGAGCAGTACGTC. It is translated as CARNASESTKRVTYEQYV.

The V and J genes are TRBV9 and TRBJ2-3, with D hard to call. Trimming took 0 bases from V and 0 from J, leaving 8 bases between them. The CDR3 runs 15 residues. The germline V gene encodes CDR1 SGDLS and CDR2 YYNGEE. The CDR3 reads CASSVDARSTDTQYF. The CDR3 nucleotides are TGTGCCAGCAGCGTAGATGCCAGAAGCACAGATACGCAGTATTTT.

The chain employs TRBV28 and TRBJ1-1, with D perhaps TRBD1 (5 bases). V was trimmed by 6 bases and J by 0 bases, leaving 11 bases between them. Germline V lookup: CDR1 MDHEN, CDR2 SYDVKM. The CDR3 is made up of 14 amino acids. The CDR3 protein is CASSLGGMNTEAFF. CDR3 coding DNA: TGTGCCAGCAGCCTGGGGGGGATGAACACTGAAGCTTTCTTT.

The chain has TRBV5-4 and TRBJ1-2; D gene ambiguous. The germline V gene has CDR1 SGHNT and CDR2 YYREEE (reference sequence). This CDR3 contains 13 residues. The germline V and J ends were trimmed by 5 bases and 0 bases, with 8 bases remaining between them. This CDR3 reads CASRSATNYGYTF. In DNA, the CDR3 is TGTGCCAGCAGGAGCGCCACTAACTATGGCTACACCTTC.

The chain employs TRBV28 and TRBJ1-6, with D perhaps matching TRBD1 (6 bases). This CDR3 spans 15 amino acids. Germline loops: CDR1 MDHEN, CDR2 SYDVKM. Trimming shortened V by 8 bases and J by 0 bases, and 11 bases separated the two germline ends. The CDR3 is CASSTGYSYNSPLHF. DNA of the CDR3: TGTGCCAGCTCTACAGGGTACTCCTATAATTCACCCCTCCACTTT.

The rearrangement uses TRBV19 and TRBJ2-1; 8 bases agree with TRBD2. The ends lost 1 base at V and 3 bases at J; junction bases unmatched: 2. Germline-derived CDR1 and CDR2 are LNHDA and SQIVND (reference sequence). The CDR3 spans 15 residues. The CDR3 sequence: CASSIVSGIYNEQFF. The CDR3, as DNA: TGTGCCAGTAGTATAGTTAGCGGGATCTACAATGAGCAGTTCTTC.

The V gene is TRBV28, the J gene TRBJ1-1; D gene uncertain. V was clipped by 3 bases and J by 0 bases, with 2 bases between them. This CDR3 is 12 amino acids long. Germline loops: CDR1 MDHEN, CDR2 SYDVKM. CDR3 sequence: CASSFMNTEAFF. CDR3 sequence (DNA): TGTGCCAGCAGTTTTATGAACACTGAAGCTTTCTTT.

V and J are TRBV6-6 and TRBJ1-6, with TRBD1 matching over 9 bases. Germline trimming cut 6 bases from V and 5 bases from J; bases unmatched to any gene: 5. From germline, CDR1 is MNHNY and CDR2 SVGAGI (reference sequence). The CDR3 has 15 amino acids. The CDR3 coding sequence is TGTGCCAGCAGCTGGGACAGGGTTGATAATTCACCCCTCCACTTT. Residues: CASSWDRVDNSPLHF.

For this clone: Different DNA sequences within this sample yield the same CDR3. This rearrangement joins TRBV27 to TRBJ2-3, with D uncertain. Germline-derived CDR1 and CDR2 are MNHEY and SMNVEV (reference sequence). The ends were cut back, 2 bases at V and 6 bases at J, with 3 bases in the middle. The CDR3 has 11 amino acids. The CDR3 is CASSLRDTQYF. Here the CDR3 DNA reads TGTGCCAGCAGTTTAAGGGATACGCAGTATTTT.

The chain joins TRBV11-2 to TRBJ2-7; the D gene is possibly TRBD2 (5 bases). The CDR3 is 14 amino acids. The V gene lost 4 bases and the J gene lost 3 bases, with 13 bases spanning the gap. Germline V gene data show CDR1 as SGHAT and CDR2 as FQNNGV. CDR3 residues: CASSWTGDGYEQYF. DNA for the CDR3: TGTGCCAGCAGCTGGACCGGGGATGGCTACGAGCAGTACTTC.

The chain links TRBV28 to TRBJ1-5; D may be TRBD1 (5 bases). Trimming removed 7 bases from V and 7 bases from J, with 17 bases in between. Germline assignment: CDR1 MDHEN and CDR2 SYDVKM. The CDR3 loop spans 14 amino acids. CDR3 nucleotides: TGTGCCAGCATCTTCGCGGGGGTCGGGCAGCCCCAGCATTTT. Amino acid sequence: CASIFAGVGQPQHF. The full variable domain, completed using reference TRBV28 and TRBJ1-5, is DVKVTQSSRYLVKRTGEKVFLECVQDMDHENMFWYRQDPGLGLRLIYFSYDVKMKEKGDIPEGYSVSREKKERFSLILESASTNQTSMYLCASIFAGVGQPQHFGDGTRLSIL.

J is TRBJ1-3 and V is TRBV30; D is perhaps TRBD1 (6 bases). Trimming took 1 base from V and 2 from J, leaving 9 bases between them. There are 14 residues in the CDR3. CDR1 and CDR2 from the germline V gene are GTSNPN and SVGIG (reference sequence). This chain's CDR3 is CAWSGTGTGNTIYF. CDR3 DNA sequence: TGTGCCTGGAGTGGAACAGGGACTGGAAACACCATATATTTT.

This chain uses TRBV11-1 with TRBJ2-7; 7 bases match TRBD1. Germline V gene lookup returns CDR1 SGHAT and CDR2 FQDESV (reference sequence). The CDR3 runs to 13 residues. V trimming: 5 bases; J trimming: 4 bases; junction bases outside the gene matches: 5. CDR3 region: CASSDWDRYEQYV. CDR3 in DNA: TGTGCCAGCAGCGACTGGGACAGATACGAGCAGTACGTC.

This clone showed up just once. V and J are TRBV21-1 and TRBJ2-7; TRBD2 is taken as the D call from the table, unchecked against the DNA. TRBV21-1 is assigned pseudogene status. There are 17 residues in the CDR3. The CDR3 DNA reads TGTGCCAGCAGCAAAGTACCGAGGGGACTAGCGATCAACGAGCAGTACGTC. It yields the protein CASSKVPRGLAINEQYV.